One and the same sample provided the 32 T cell receptor beta chains below, sequenced in a study of blood T cell repertoires in COVID-19. Repertoires were generated with immunoSEQ multiplex PCR, while TCRdb's copy carries only in-frame clones and drops some. The profile shows about 140,000 clones, around 90% of them singletons. Sequenced: peripheral blood. Receptors originate from a woman aged 50 to 60 with acute or convalescent COVID-19.

The chain carries TRBV19 and TRBJ1-2; 8 bases are shared with TRBD1. Germline V lookup: CDR1 LNHDA, CDR2 SQIVND (reference sequence). The CDR3 extends over 14 amino acids. After removal of 7 bases from V and 3 bases from J, the junction contained 7 bases not matched to a gene. The CDR3: CASKSTGADYGYTF. CDR3 nucleotide sequence: TGTGCCAGTAAATCGACAGGGGCTGACTATGGCTACACCTTC.

V and J are TRBV5-1 and TRBJ1-4, with D perhaps matching TRBD1 (5 bases). The germline CDR1 and CDR2 sequences are SGHRS and YFSETQ. Trimming took 1 base from V and 1 from J, leaving 17 bases between them. The CDR3 covers 18 residues. CDR3: CASSLRPSRRGTNEKLFF. The CDR3 DNA follows: TGCGCCAGCAGCTTGCGGCCCTCCAGGAGGGGAACTAATGAAAAACTGTTTTTT.

V is TRBV19 and J is TRBJ1-2; 8 bases align to TRBD1. Germline CDR1 and CDR2: LNHDA and SQIVND (reference sequence). After removal of 0 bases from V and 4 bases from J, the junction contained 1 base not matched to a gene. The CDR3 extends over 14 amino acids. CDR3 nucleotides: TGTGCCAGTAGTATAGAAACAGGGGGCTATGGCTACACCTTC. Its protein product is CASSIETGGYGYTF.

The rearrangement uses TRBV6-6 and TRBJ1-6; tentatively, D is TRBD1 (6 bases). The CDR3 has 14 residues. V shed 2 bases and J shed 7 bases, with 9 bases lying between them. Germline V gene lookup returns CDR1 MNHNY and CDR2 SVGAGI (reference sequence). CDR3 amino acids: CASSYGQGNSPLHF. CDR3 bases: TGTGCCAGCAGTTACGGGCAGGGGAATTCACCCCTCCACTTT.

This clone was recorded once. J is TRBJ1-6 and V is TRBV5-6, with 7 bases fitting TRBD1. Germline trimming cut 3 bases from V and 7 bases from J; bases unmatched to any gene: 7. CDR1 and CDR2 (germline): SGHDT, YYEEEE. The CDR3 has 15 amino acids. The CDR3 DNA reads TGTGCCAGCAGCTGGGGTCCGGGACAGAATTCACCCCTCCACTTT. This gives the protein CASSWGPGQNSPLHF.

This clone showed up just once. The chain uses TRBV29-1 and TRBJ1-4, with D hard to call. Germline CDR1 is SQVTM and CDR2 is ANQGSEA. The CDR3 consists of 12 residues. V dropped 3 bases and J dropped 6 bases, with 8 bases sitting between them. CDR3 protein: CSVESTYEKLFF. The CDR3 DNA follows: TGCAGCGTTGAGAGTACTTATGAAAAACTGTTTTTT.

This clone appeared a single time. The chain uses TRBV5-1 and TRBJ1-1, with D uncertain. Trimming left V 5 bases short and J 0 bases short, with 14 bases between. The length of the CDR3 is 15 residues. Germline-derived CDR1 and CDR2 are SGHRS and YFSETQ. The CDR3 DNA reads as TGCGCCAGCAGGGGAGCGGGAGGCATGAACACTGAAGCTTTCTTT. Its translation is CASRGAGGMNTEAFF.

The V gene is TRBV18, the J gene TRBJ2-4, with 9 nucleotides matching TRBD2. V shed 2 bases and J 4 bases; nucleotides not matched to a gene: 6. The germline V gene encodes CDR1 KGHSH and CDR2 LQKENI. There are 16 residues in the CDR3. The DNA of the CDR3 is TGTGCCAGCTCACCAATCTTAGCGGGGGATAAAAACATTCAGTACTTC. Translating it yields CASSPILAGDKNIQYF.

The V and J genes are TRBV6-5 and TRBJ2-7; D remains ambiguous. The CDR3 loop spans 13 amino acids. V lost 0 bases and J 4 bases, leaving 7 bases between the germline ends. Germline assignment: CDR1 MNHEY and CDR2 SVGAGI. CDR3 sequence reads: CASSYSTRYEQYF. DNA for the CDR3: TGTGCCAGCAGTTACTCGACGCGGTACGAGCAGTACTTC.

V and J are TRBV27 and TRBJ1-2; TRBD1 is a possible D gene (5 bases). Between the trimmed V and J ends, which lost 7 bases and 4 bases, there was a span of 22 bases. The germline gives CDR1 MNHEY, CDR2 SMNVEV (reference sequence). The CDR3 runs 16 residues. This CDR3 is CASTINPWGGTYGYTF. The DNA for the CDR3 is TGTGCCAGCACCATAAACCCCTGGGGGGGGACCTATGGCTACACCTTC.

V is TRBV10-3 and J is TRBJ1-2; 8 positions match TRBD1. The CDR3 sequence is 13 residues long. Unmatched junction bases numbered 8, after V lost 7 bases and J lost 7 bases. Germline CDR1 is ENHRY and CDR2 is SYGVKD. The CDR3 is CAITTDRAGGYTF. CDR3 coding DNA: TGTGCCATCACCACGGACAGGGCCGGTGGCTACACCTTC.

This chain connects TRBV6-5 to TRBJ2-5; 9 bases agree with TRBD2. This CDR3 region has 14 residues. Germline V gives CDR1 MNHEY, CDR2 SVGAGI. Losses at the gene ends were 2 bases for V and 5 bases for J; bases not matched to a gene: 3. The CDR3 DNA reads TGTGCCAGCAGTTACGCGGGAGGGCCTGAGACCCAGTACTTC. Residues: CASSYAGGPETQYF.

The rearrangement uses TRBV2 and TRBJ2-7, with 9 bases aligning to TRBD1. V dropped 4 bases and J dropped 3; count of bases not matched to a gene: 10. CDR1 and CDR2 from the germline V gene are SNHLY and FYNNEI. This CDR3 contains 16 residues. The CDR3 loop reads CASSASSGTGNYEQYF. As DNA, the CDR3 is TGTGCCAGCAGTGCGTCCTCCGGGACAGGGAACTACGAGCAGTACTTC.

This chain joins TRBV15 and TRBJ2-5, with TRBD1 matching 7 bases. The trim removed 5 bases at V and 5 bases at J, leaving 11 bases unmatched. The germline V gene has CDR1 LNHNV and CDR2 YYDKDF (reference sequence). The CDR3 extends over 15 amino acids. The chain's CDR3 is CATSDTTGAGETQYF. DNA of the CDR3: TGTGCCACCAGCGACACTACAGGGGCAGGGGAGACCCAGTACTTC.

The V call is TRBV6-5, the J call TRBJ1-1, with D hard to call. Germline CDR1 and CDR2: MNHEY and SVGAGI. CDR3 length equals 13 residues. V shed 7 bases and J shed 4 bases, with 13 bases lying between them. The CDR3 reads CASIRGFGTEAFF. CDR3 sequence (DNA): TGTGCCAGCATTCGAGGATTTGGCACTGAAGCTTTCTTT.

The rearrangement links TRBV10-1 to TRBJ2-1; 8 positions agree with TRBD1. Germline V gene sequence: CDR1 WNHNN, CDR2 SYGVQD (reference sequence). The CDR3 is 17 amino acids. Losses at the gene ends were 3 bases for V and 0 bases for J; bases not matched to a gene: 7. The DNA for the CDR3 is TGCGCCAGCAGTGACCTGACAGGGGTCCTCTCCTACAATGAGCAGTTCTTC. It yields the protein CASSDLTGVLSYNEQFF.

The rearrangement joins TRBV2 to TRBJ2-3; TRBD1 aligns across 7 bases. The length of the CDR3 is 15 residues. The germline CDR1 and CDR2 sequences are SNHLY and FYNNEI. V was clipped by 6 bases and J by 4 bases; unmatched bases: 10. CDR3 loop: CASRLGGSNADTQYF. The CDR3, as DNA: TGTGCCAGCAGGTTAGGGGGCTCGAACGCAGATACGCAGTATTTT.

The V call is TRBV20-1, the J call TRBJ1-1, with D possibly being TRBD1 (6 bases). Trimming stripped 3 bases from V and 4 bases from J, with 9 bases between. Germline V CDR1 and CDR2: DFQATT, SNEGSKA (reference sequence). CDR3 length: 12 amino acids. The CDR3 DNA sequence: TGCAGTGCTAGTCTAGGGGGCACTGAAGCTTTCTTT. Protein: CSASLGGTEAFF.

The rearrangement uses TRBV30 and TRBJ1-1; D gene ambiguous. This CDR3 spans 15 amino acids. Trimming removed 3 bases at V and 2 bases at J, with 16 bases between. Germline values: CDR1 GTSNPN, CDR2 SVGIG (reference sequence). CDR3 sequence reads: CAWRFPGGFNTEAFF. The CDR3 DNA reads as TGTGCCTGGAGATTCCCGGGCGGGTTCAACACTGAAGCTTTCTTT.

CDR3 amino acids: CASSLARPQATIYF. DNA of the CDR3: TGTGCCAGCAGCTTAGCTAGGCCCCAGGCCACCATATATTTT. The chain recombines TRBV7-9 with TRBJ1-3, with no clear D. Germline V gene lookup returns CDR1 SEHNR and CDR2 FQNEAQ (reference sequence). Deletions cut 0 bases from V and 9 bases from J, with 12 bases between. This CDR3 comprises 14 residues.

The genes are TRBV19 and TRBJ2-5, with D possibly TRBD2 on 6 matching bases. The CDR3 loop spans 15 amino acids. V was cut by 5 bases and J by 2 bases, with 15 bases left in between. Germline V gene sequence: CDR1 LNHDA, CDR2 SQIVND (reference sequence). In DNA form, the CDR3 reads TGTGCCAGTAGTGGCCGGCGACTAGAACAAGAGACCCAGTACTTC. It encodes CASSGRRLEQETQYF.

The V call is TRBV18, the J call TRBJ2-1; D is possibly TRBD1 (6 bases). Germline V gene sequence: CDR1 KGHSH, CDR2 LQKENI. This CDR3 is 15 amino acids long. V gave up 3 bases and J gave up 0 bases, with 9 bases separating them. CDR3 DNA sequence: TGTGCCAGCTCACCGACAGGAACCTCCTACAATGAGCAGTTCTTC. Protein sequence: CASSPTGTSYNEQFF.

CDR3 in DNA: TGCGCCAGCAGCTTGGTTCTAGCGGGATCCGGTGAGCAGTTCTTC. Translating it yields CASSLVLAGSGEQFF. The V and J genes are TRBV5-1 and TRBJ2-1, with 9 bases lining up with TRBD2. This CDR3 comprises 15 residues. CDR1 and CDR2 from the germline V gene are SGHRS and YFSETQ. V gave up 0 bases and J gave up 9 bases; unmatched junction bases: 7.

The V gene is TRBV29-1, the J gene TRBJ2-2; TRBD2 matches at 8 bases. Trimming took 4 bases from V and 5 from J; bases not matched to a gene: 6. This CDR3 is built from 14 residues. Germline lookup yields CDR1 SQVTM and CDR2 ANQGSEA. CDR3: CSVAFRGGTGELFF. CDR3 coding DNA: TGCAGCGTTGCTTTCCGGGGGGGGACCGGGGAGCTGTTTTTT.

The chain carries TRBV5-1 and TRBJ2-4; 8 nucleotides match TRBD1. From germline, CDR1 is SGHRS and CDR2 YFSETQ. The CDR3 runs to 18 residues. V lost 3 bases to trimming and J lost 0 bases; unmatched junction nucleotides: 11. CDR3 nucleotides: TGCGCCAGCAGCTCCTTATTTACAGGGGGGCTAGCCAAAAACATTCAGTACTTC. Translating gives CASSSLFTGGLAKNIQYF.

J is TRBJ1-2 and V is TRBV7-9, with D tentatively TRBD1 (6 bases). CDR1 and CDR2 (germline): SEHNR, FQNEAQ (reference sequence). The CDR3 extends over 17 amino acids. With 1 base removed from V and 8 bases from J, the gap between germline ends came to 23 bases. The DNA of the CDR3 is TGTGCCAGCAGCTTAGGGGCCCGCACCCAGGGGTTCGTGGGCTACACCTTC. Protein product: CASSLGARTQGFVGYTF.

This clone was detected once. The J gene is TRBJ1-6, the V gene TRBV18; 9 bases map to TRBD1. The germline V gene has CDR1 KGHSH and CDR2 LQKENI. J was trimmed by 10 bases and V by 4 bases; bases with no gene match: 8. This CDR3 has 15 residues. In DNA, the CDR3 is TGTGCCAGCTCACTGGCAGGGACAGGGAACTCACCCCTCCACTTT. This codes for CASSLAGTGNSPLHF. The whole variable domain, filled in from reference TRBV18 and TRBJ1-6, reads NAGVMQNPRHLVRRRGQEARLRCSPMKGHSHVYWYRQLPEEGLKFMVYLQKENIIDESGMPKERFSAEFPKEGPSILRIQQVVRGDSAAYFCASSLAGTGNSPLHFGNGTRLTVT.

This chain joins TRBV6-2 or TRBV6-3 and TRBJ2-2; 9 bases line up with TRBD1. This CDR3 spans 16 amino acids. Trimming at V came to 5 bases and at J to 4 bases, leaving 8 bases not matched to a gene. Germline CDR1 reads MNHEY; CDR2 reads SVGEGT. CDR3 in DNA: TGTGCCAGCAGTCGTACACCGGGACAGGGCACCGGGGAGCTGTTTTTT. Its protein is CASSRTPGQGTGELFF.

The rearrangement uses TRBV19 and TRBJ1-1; 8 positions match TRBD1. Germline V gives CDR1 LNHDA, CDR2 SQIVND (reference sequence). The V gene end was trimmed by 4 bases and the J gene end by 10 bases; junction bases not matched to a gene: 5. The CDR3 spans 12 residues. The CDR3: CASSTRGRRAFF. The CDR3 DNA follows: TGTGCCAGTAGTACCAGGGGGCGTAGAGCTTTCTTT.

The chain couples TRBV5-1 to TRBJ1-1, with 8 positions matching TRBD1. The ends lost 1 base at V and 5 bases at J; junction bases unmatched: 7. The CDR3 length is 15 residues. Germline V gene sequence: CDR1 SGHRS, CDR2 YFSETQ. CDR3 sequence: CASSLYGQGETEAFF. CDR3 nucleotides: TGCGCCAGCAGCTTGTACGGACAGGGCGAGACTGAAGCTTTCTTT.

This clone was detected ten times or more. The rearrangement links TRBV10-3 to TRBJ1-5, with TRBD1 identical over 8 bases. J was trimmed by 3 bases and V by 10 bases; bases with no gene match: 5. This CDR3 contains 13 residues. Germline values: CDR1 ENHRY, CDR2 SYGVKD. CDR3 coding DNA: TGTGCCACTTCACAGGGGGACAATCAGCCCCAGCATTTT. Amino acids: CATSQGDNQPQHF.

The chain joins TRBV7-3 to TRBJ2-2; D perhaps matches TRBD1 (6 bases). Germline V CDR1 and CDR2: SGHTA, FQGTGA. The CDR3 loop spans 17 amino acids. The ends were cut back, 1 base at V and 2 bases at J, with 14 bases in the middle. The CDR3 nucleotides read TGTGCCAGCAGCTTAATTTCAGGGGTTGTCAACACCGGGGAGCTGTTTTTT. This gives the protein CASSLISGVVNTGELFF.